This is a list of T cell receptor beta chains from one sample in a study of blood T cells in healthy people across ages. TCRdb re-derived calls from the 5' RACE reads in MiXCR, one entry per CDR3 protein. The repertoire holds 550,000 to 600,000 distinct CDR3 sequences, with 47% as singletons. The material sequenced was blood. Source of these receptors: an elderly man in good health. CDR3s include the opening cysteine and the closing phenylalanine or tryptophan. D genes are given only for firm matches.

D,V,CDR3
TRBD2,TRBV9,CASSWRTSGDNEQFF
NA,TRBV20-1,CSARSPGGPGDTQYF
TRBD1,TRBV28,CASSLYGTGFYEQFF
TRBD1,TRBV28,CASSLGTGVPTDTQYF
NA,TRBV20-1,CSASKPIDEQYF
TRBD1,TRBV4-3,CASSPGGYSTDTQYF
NA,TRBV4-2,CASSQALSPGQGYTF
NA,TRBV5-1,CASSLGLEPNTQYF
TRBD1,TRBV24-1,CATSDPRGGQGSYGYTF
TRBD1,TRBV27,CASRTDSRGPYEQYF
TRBD2,TRBV20-1,CSASRTPGGLETQYF
NA,TRBV7-2,CASSQGLRNTQYF
NA,TRBV20-1,CSARVAGKDNQPQHF
NA,TRBV29-1,CSVKRGRDTQYF
NA,TRBV15,CATSRLVGGPGETQYF
NA,TRBV7-2,CASSLRTNEELFF
NA,TRBV5-6,CASSLFGPYKTQYF
NA,TRBV20-1,CSARGKGAKNIQYF
NA,TRBV3-1,CASSQLTNEQYF
NA,TRBV6-6,CASKKEPTGNEQFF
NA,TRBV20-1,CSARDQETQYF
NA,TRBV10-3,CAISESLPGELFF
NA,TRBV7-8,CASSSWGGTNEKLFF
NA,TRBV4-3,CASSQDSRAGLFYGYTF
TRBD1,TRBV20-1,CSARDPGQINQPQHF
NA,TRBV5-1,CASSLGREPSLETQFF
NA,TRBV28,CASSVVGVKTQYF